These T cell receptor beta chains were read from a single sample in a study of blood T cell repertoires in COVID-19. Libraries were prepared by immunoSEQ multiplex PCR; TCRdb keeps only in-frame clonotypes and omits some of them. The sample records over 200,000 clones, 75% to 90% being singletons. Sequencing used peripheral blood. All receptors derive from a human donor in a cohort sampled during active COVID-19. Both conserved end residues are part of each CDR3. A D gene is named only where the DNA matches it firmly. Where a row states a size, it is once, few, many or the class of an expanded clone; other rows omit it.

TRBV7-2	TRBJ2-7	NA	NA	TGTGCCAGCAGCTTAGAGCGGAGGTCCTACGAGCAGTACTTC	CASSLERRSYEQYF
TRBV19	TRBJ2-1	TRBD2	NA	TGTGCCAGTAGTAGACTAGCGGGAAATGAGCAGTTCTTC	CASSRLAGNEQFF
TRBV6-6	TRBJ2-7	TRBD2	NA	TGTGCCAGCAGTTCTACGGACCTAGCGGGAGCCGAGCAGTACTTC	CASSSTDLAGAEQYF
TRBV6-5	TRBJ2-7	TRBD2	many	TGTGCCAGCAGTTCGGGGGGATACGAGCAGTACTTC	CASSSGGYEQYF
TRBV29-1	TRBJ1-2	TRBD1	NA	TGCAGCACGACAGGGGGAATGGGAGATGGCTACACCTTC	CSTTGGMGDGYTF
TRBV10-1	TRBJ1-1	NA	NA	TGCGCCAGCAGTGAGTCGAAGCCCAAAGTAGCTGAAGCTTTCTTT	CASSESKPKVAEAFF
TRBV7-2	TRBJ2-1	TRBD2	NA	TGTGCCAGCAGCTTATTTGGCCTAGCGGGACTTAGCGAGCAGTTCTTC	CASSLFGLAGLSEQFF
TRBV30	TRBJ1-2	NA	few	TGTGCCTGGAACAGACAGCCCGGAGGCTACACCTTC	CAWNRQPGGYTF
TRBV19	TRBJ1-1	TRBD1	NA	TGTGCCAGTAGCCCCACAGGGGTCGGTACTGAAGCTTTCTTT	CASSPTGVGTEAFF
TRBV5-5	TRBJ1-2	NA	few	TGTGCCAGCAGCTCTTTCGGGGAACGGGGCTACACCTTC	CASSSFGERGYTF
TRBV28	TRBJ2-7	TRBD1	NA	TGTGCCAGCAGGGTTGACAGGGGCTATTCCTACGAGCAGTACTTC	CASRVDRGYSYEQYF
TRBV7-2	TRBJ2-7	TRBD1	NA	TGTGCCAGCAGCCACCGGGGACAGGGGCCCTACGAGCAGTACTTC	CASSHRGQGPYEQYF
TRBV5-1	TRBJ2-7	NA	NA	TGCGCCAGCAGCAGAGGACAGAACCTCTACGAGCAGTACTTC	CASSRGQNLYEQYF
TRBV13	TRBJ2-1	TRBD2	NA	TGTGCCAGCAGCTTCCACCTACTACCTAGCGGGAGCTACAATGAGCAGTTCTTC	CASSFHLLPSGSYNEQFF
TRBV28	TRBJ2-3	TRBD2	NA	TGTGCCAGCAGTTCCTCATGGACTAGCGATCGCACAGATACGCAGTATTTT	CASSSSWTSDRTDTQYF
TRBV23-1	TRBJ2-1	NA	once	TGCGCCAGCAGTCAATCAGGTGAAAGAGAACAGGAGCGCTACAATGAGCAGTTCTTC	CASSQSGEREQERYNEQFF
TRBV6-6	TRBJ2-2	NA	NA	TGTGCCAGCAGTTGGCCGGGAACGGGGGAGCTGTTTTTT	CASSWPGTGELFF
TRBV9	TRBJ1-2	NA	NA	TGTGCCAGCAACAACAGGGCCTATGGCTACACCTTC	CASNNRAYGYTF
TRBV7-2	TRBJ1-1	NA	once	TGTGCCAGCAGCTTAGCCCCGGGGGGGAACACTGAAGCTTTCTTT	CASSLAPGGNTEAFF
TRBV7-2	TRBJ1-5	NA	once	TGTGCCAGCAGCTTAGTAGGGGCTGGGAACAATCAGCCCCAGCATTTT	CASSLVGAGNNQPQHF
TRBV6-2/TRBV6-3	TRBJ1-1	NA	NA	TGTGCCAGCAGTGTGGGTTCCGGCGGTGAAGCTTTCTTT	CASSVGSGGEAFF
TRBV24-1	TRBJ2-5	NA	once	TGTGCCACCAGTGAAGGCCAGGGCTTGGAGACCCAGTACTTC	CATSEGQGLETQYF
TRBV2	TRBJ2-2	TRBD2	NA	TGTGCCAGCACCCGGGAGGAGGGCACCGGGGAGCTGTTTTTT	CASTREEGTGELFF
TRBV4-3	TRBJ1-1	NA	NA	TGCGCCAGCAGCCCTGTGGGAGGGCCCACTGAAGCTTTCTTT	CASSPVGGPTEAFF
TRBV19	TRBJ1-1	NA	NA	TGTGCCAGTAGTCCAACCTCAGGGTTCACTGAAGCTTTCTTT	CASSPTSGFTEAFF
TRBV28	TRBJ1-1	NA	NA	TGTGCCAGCAGTTTTATGGGGGCACGAGGAGCTTTCTTT	CASSFMGARGAFF
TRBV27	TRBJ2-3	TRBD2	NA	TGTGCCAGCAGTGTCCATAGCGGGAGGGGGGCAGATACGCAGTATTTT	CASSVHSGRGADTQYF
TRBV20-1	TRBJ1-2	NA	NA	TGCAGTGCTAGCGACAGGAACGGCTACACCTTC	CSASDRNGYTF
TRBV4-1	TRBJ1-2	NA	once	TGCGCCAGCAGCCCCCCGGACAGTTGGGGCTACACCTTC	CASSPPDSWGYTF
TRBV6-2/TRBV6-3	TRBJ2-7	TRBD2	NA	TGTGCCAGCAGTTACTCGATGGGGAAAATAGCGGGAGAATTTTACGAGCAGTACTTC	CASSYSMGKIAGEFYEQYF
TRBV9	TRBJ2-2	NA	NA	TGTGCCAGCAGCGGTAGAGGAGGGGAGCTGTTTTTT	CASSGRGGELFF
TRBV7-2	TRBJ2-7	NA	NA	TGTGCCAGCAGCTTAAACAGGGTCGACGAGCAGTACTTC	CASSLNRVDEQYF
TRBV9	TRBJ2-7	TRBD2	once	TGTGCCAGCAGCGTAGTCCCTAGCGGCGGTTACGAGCAGTACTTC	CASSVVPSGGYEQYF
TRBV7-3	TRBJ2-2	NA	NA	TGTGCCAGCAGCCGCGATGCGAACACCGGGGAGCTGTTTTTT	CASSRDANTGELFF
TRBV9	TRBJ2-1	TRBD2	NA	TGTGCCAGTTCCCGGGAGGTGACCTACAATGAGCAGTTCTTC	CASSREVTYNEQFF
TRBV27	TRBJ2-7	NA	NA	TGTGCCAGCAGTTTATTGGGCGGGATTGACTACGAGCAGTACTTC	CASSLLGGIDYEQYF
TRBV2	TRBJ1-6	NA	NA	TGTGCCGGGGGGACGGGGTTAGATAATTCACCCCTCCACTTT	CAGGTGLDNSPLHF
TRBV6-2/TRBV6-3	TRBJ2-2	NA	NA	TGTGCCAGCAGTTACTTGCGGGACACCGGGGAGCTGTTTTTT	CASSYLRDTGELFF
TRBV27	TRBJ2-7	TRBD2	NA	TGTGCCAGCAGTTTTAGTGGGGTAGCGGGGAGACACTACGAGCAGTACTTC	CASSFSGVAGRHYEQYF
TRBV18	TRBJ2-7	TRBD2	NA	TGTGCCAGCTCACCTGGACTAGCGGGAGGGCCGCCTTACGAGCAGTACTTC	CASSPGLAGGPPYEQYF
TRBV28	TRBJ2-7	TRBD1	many	TGTGCCAGCAGTCCCGGGACAGGGGTCCCCTACGAGCAGTACTTC	CASSPGTGVPYEQYF
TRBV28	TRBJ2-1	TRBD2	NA	TGTGCCAGCAGTCTAGCGGGCAATGAGCAGTTCTTC	CASSLAGNEQFF
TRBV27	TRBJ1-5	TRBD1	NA	TGTGCCAGCAGTTTGAGGACAGGGAGCAATCAGCCCCAGCATTTT	CASSLRTGSNQPQHF
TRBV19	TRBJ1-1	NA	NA	TGTGCCAGTAGTACAGGGTTCACTGAAGCTTTCTTT	CASSTGFTEAFF
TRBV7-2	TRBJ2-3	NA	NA	TGTGCCAGCAGCGTAATGGGGGGAACTGTAGATACGCAGTATTTT	CASSVMGGTVDTQYF
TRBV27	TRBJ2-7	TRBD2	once	TGTGCCAGCAGTTCCCGGACTAGCGGGAGGCCCCGAGTTACCTACGAGCAGTACTTC	CASSSRTSGRPRVTYEQYF
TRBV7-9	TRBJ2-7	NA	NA	TGTGCCAGCAGCTTACAGGGACTCTCCTACGAGCAGTACTTC	CASSLQGLSYEQYF
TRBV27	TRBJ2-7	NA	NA	TGTGCCAGCAGTCGAAACAGACAGCTAAGGTCCTACGAGCAGTACTTC	CASSRNRQLRSYEQYF
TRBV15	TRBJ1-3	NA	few	TGTGCCACCAGCAGAGATCCACCCGGGGGTCACGCTGGGAACACCATATATTTT	CATSRDPPGGHAGNTIYF
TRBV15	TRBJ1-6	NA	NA	TGTGCCACCAGCAGTGACTCTTCACCCCTCCACTTT	CATSSDSSPLHF
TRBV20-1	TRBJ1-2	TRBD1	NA	TGCAGTGCTAGTGATTTTACAGGGGGCGGCTATGGCTACACCTTC	CSASDFTGGGYGYTF
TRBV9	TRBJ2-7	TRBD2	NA	TGTGCCAGCAGCCCAGGCGGACTAGGTCAGGGCGAGCAGTACTTC	CASSPGGLGQGEQYF
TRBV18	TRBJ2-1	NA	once	TGTGCCAGCTCACCACGGGGGCACCCCTACAATGAGCAGTTCTTC	CASSPRGHPYNEQFF
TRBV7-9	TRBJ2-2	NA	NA	TGTGCCAGCAGCTTAAGTCCGGGGTGGGAGCTGTTTTTT	CASSLSPGWELFF
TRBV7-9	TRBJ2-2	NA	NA	TGTGCCAGCAGCTTCGACAGAAAATACACCGGGGAGCTGTTTTTT	CASSFDRKYTGELFF
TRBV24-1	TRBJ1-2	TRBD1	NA	TGTGCCACCAGTGATCCGGGACAGGGGGCTAGTGGCTACACCTTC	CATSDPGQGASGYTF
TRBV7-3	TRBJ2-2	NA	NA	TGTGCCAGCAGCCCGGGACATAACACCGGGGAGCTGTTTTTT	CASSPGHNTGELFF
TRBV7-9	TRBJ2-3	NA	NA	TGTGCCAGCAGCTTACGGGGAAGGGGCACAGATACGCAGTATTTT	CASSLRGRGTDTQYF
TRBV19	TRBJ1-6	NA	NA	TGTGCCAGTAGACGGAGCTCCTATAATTCACCCCTCCACTTT	CASRRSSYNSPLHF
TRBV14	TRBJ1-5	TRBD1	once	TGTGCCAGCAGCCAAGGCCCTGGGACAGTTTACCAGCCCCAGCATTTT	CASSQGPGTVYQPQHF